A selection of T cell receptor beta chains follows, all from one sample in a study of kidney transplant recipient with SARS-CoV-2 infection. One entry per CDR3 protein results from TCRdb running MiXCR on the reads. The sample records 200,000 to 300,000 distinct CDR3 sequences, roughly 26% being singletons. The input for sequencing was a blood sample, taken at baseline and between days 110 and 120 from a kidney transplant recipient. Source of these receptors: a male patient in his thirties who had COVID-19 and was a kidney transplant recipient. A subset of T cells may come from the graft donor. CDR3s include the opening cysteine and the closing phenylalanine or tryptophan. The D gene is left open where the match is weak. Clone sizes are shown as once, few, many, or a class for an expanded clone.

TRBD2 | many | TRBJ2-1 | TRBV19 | TGTGCCAGTAGTATTACTAGCGGGAGGGGTAACAATGAGCAGTTCTTC | CASSITSGRGNNEQFF
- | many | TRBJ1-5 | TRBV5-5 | TGTGCCAGCAGTACCGACGTTAGCAATCAGCCCCAGCATTTT | CASSTDVSNQPQHF
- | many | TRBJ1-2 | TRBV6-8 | TGTGCCAGCAGTTATTTAGAACGCTCTAGAAAGACCTATGGCTACACCTTC | CASSYLERSRKTYGYTF
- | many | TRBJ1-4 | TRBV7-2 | TGTGCCAGCAGCTTTAGGGCTCGCGAAAAACTGTTTTTT | CASSFRAREKLFF
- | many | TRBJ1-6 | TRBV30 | TGTGCCTGGAGTGCCACAGCACTTTATAATTCACCCCTCCACTTT | CAWSATALYNSPLHF
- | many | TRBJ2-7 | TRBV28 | TGTGCCACCAACTCACAGCCCTTATTCTACGAGCAGTACTTC | CATNSQPLFYEQYF
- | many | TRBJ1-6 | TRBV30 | TGTGCCTCCCCTACAGAATCCCACCCAAATTCACCCCTCCACTTT | CASPTESHPNSPLHF
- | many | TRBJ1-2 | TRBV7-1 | TGTGCCAGCAGCTCAATATATCACGAGGGAAAGACCTATGGCTACACCTTC | CASSSIYHEGKTYGYTF
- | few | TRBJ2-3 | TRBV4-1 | TGCGCCAGCAGCCAAGAGATCCCAGGGGCTAGCACAGATACGCAGTATTTT | CASSQEIPGASTDTQYF
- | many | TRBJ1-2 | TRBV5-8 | TGTGCCAGCGCGCATTATCATCCACGAAAGACCTATGGCTACACCTTC | CASAHYHPRKTYGYTF
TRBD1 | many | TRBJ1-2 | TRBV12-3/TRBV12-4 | TGTGCCAGCAGTTTGGAGGGGGCGATTGGCTACACCTTC | CASSLEGAIGYTF
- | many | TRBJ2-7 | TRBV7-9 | TGTGCCAGCAGCTCCGCACAGGGTTCCCGCGGCGAGCAGTACTTC | CASSSAQGSRGEQYF
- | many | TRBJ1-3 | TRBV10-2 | TGCGCCAGCAACCCGGACACTTTCTCTGGAAACACCATATATTTT | CASNPDTFSGNTIYF
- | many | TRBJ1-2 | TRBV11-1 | TGTGCCAGCAGCCAGATTATTAAGGCTGGAAAGACCTATGGCTACACCTTC | CASSQIIKAGKTYGYTF
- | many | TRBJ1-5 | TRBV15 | TGTGCCACCAGCAGTGAGGGCGGGCCCCAGCATTTT | CATSSEGGPQHF
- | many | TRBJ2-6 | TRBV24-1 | TGTGCCACCAGTGACCCAGGAGCTGGGGCCAACGTCCTGACTTTC | CATSDPGAGANVLTF
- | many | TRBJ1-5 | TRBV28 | TGTGCCAGCAGTGTTGATAGCAATCAGCCCCAGCATTTT | CASSVDSNQPQHF